Below are 21 T cell receptor beta chains sequenced from a single sample in a study of CXCR3-negative and CXCR3-positive naive CD8 T cells. The authors prepared UMI-labeled TRB cDNA libraries by 5' RACE. Reprocessing the 5' RACE reads, TCRdb reports a single entry for every CDR3 protein and omits DNA. In total, the table holds 46,000 or so distinct CDR3 sequences. Sequencing was done on a sample of naive CXCR3- CD8+ T cells from blood. As for subset: CD45RO-CCR7+CD27+CD95- naive CD8+ T cells lacking CXCR3 (TNR3-). The receptor source for this set is a human donor in good health. Some clones in this sample may be carry-over from other donors' samples.

The chain recombines TRBV3-1 with TRBJ2-7. CDR3 size: 17 residues. In germline, CDR1 is LGHDT, CDR2 YNNKEL (reference sequence). CDR3 loop: CASSQDSRHLSSYEQYF.

The chain has TRBV12-3 or TRBV12-4 and TRBJ1-6. This CDR3 is built from 15 residues. This chain's CDR3 is CASGGGRSDNSPLHF.

The chain employs TRBV7-8 and TRBJ2-1; the D gene TCRdb calls, TRBD1, cannot be checked with no DNA. The CDR3 contains 16 residues. Per germline, CDR1 SGHVS and CDR2 FQNEAQ. CDR3 loop: CASSLGGDTTYNEQFF.

This rearrangement joins TRBV5-1 to TRBJ1-1; TCRdb outputs TRBD1, but without DNA this stays unchecked. This CDR3 spans 12 amino acids. CDR1 SGHRS and CDR2 YFSETQ come from the germline V gene. The CDR3 region is CASSWTGSEAFF.

This chain joins TRBV13 and TRBJ1-2; TCRdb proposes TRBD1, but this gene call is untestable without DNA. CDR1 is PRHDT and CDR2 is FYEKMQ in the germline V gene (reference sequence). The CDR3 has 16 amino acids. CDR3: CASSRRGFDRDYGYTF. The full variable domain, rest sourced from reference TRBV13 and TRBJ1-2, is AAGVIQSPRHLIKEKRETATLKCYPIPRHDTVYWYQQGPGQDPQFLISFYEKMQSDKGSIPDRFSAQQFSDYHSELNMSSLELGDSALYFCASSRRGFDRDYGYTFGSGTRLTVV.

CDR3 protein: CASSPTGAGGLLYTDTQYF. This chain joins TRBV5-1 and TRBJ2-3; TCRdb's assignment of TRBD1 cannot be checked, as there is no DNA. This CDR3 region has 19 residues. Germline CDR1 and CDR2: SGHRS and YFSETQ.

V is TRBV29-1 and J is TRBJ2-3; TCRdb designates TRBD1, a call that cannot be tested without DNA. Germline-derived CDR1 and CDR2 are SQVTM and ANQGSEA. CDR3 length: 13 residues. CDR3 residues: CSVGDGGAATQYF.

This chain's CDR3 is CSAPFGGAGPGELFF. The rearrangement uses TRBV20-1 and TRBJ2-2; TCRdb lists TRBD2, though no DNA is available to test this call. From germline, CDR1 is DFQATT and CDR2 SNEGSKA (reference sequence). CDR3 length: 15 residues.

This chain connects TRBV9 to TRBJ2-3; the TRBD2 assignment by TCRdb is unverifiable without DNA. CDR3 length: 15 residues. From germline, CDR1 is SGDLS and CDR2 YYNGEE. CDR3 sequence reads: CASSSGTIHTDTQYF.

This chain joins TRBV28 and TRBJ2-2; absent DNA, TCRdb's TRBD2 call cannot be checked. The CDR3 covers 12 residues. CDR1 and CDR2 from the germline V gene are MDHEN and SYDVKM. The CDR3 spells CAPRGPAGELFF.

V is TRBV29-1 and J is TRBJ2-7; TCRdb's D call of TRBD2 is untestable without DNA. The CDR3 loop spans 13 amino acids. Looked up from germline, CDR1 is SQVTM and CDR2 is ANQGSEA. Here the CDR3 reads CSVGTSPNYEQYF.

The V call is TRBV11-2, the J call TRBJ2-7; TCRdb names TRBD2, which stays unverified in the absence of DNA. The CDR3 runs to 15 residues. The germline CDR1 and CDR2 sequences are SGHAT and FQNNGV. The CDR3 protein is CASSHRLAGDYEQYF.

The chain carries TRBV6-2 or TRBV6-3 and TRBJ2-7; TCRdb's D call, TRBD1, is unchecked because there is no DNA. The CDR3 loop spans 14 amino acids. Germline CDR1 and CDR2: MNHEY and SVGEGT. CDR3 residues: CASSSGTDIYEQYF.

V and J are TRBV7-8 and TRBJ2-1; TCRdb proposes TRBD2, but this gene call is untestable without DNA. The CDR3 totals 17 residues. Germline assignment: CDR1 SGHVS and CDR2 FQNEAQ. CDR3 amino acids: CASSRSRLARSYNEQFF.

The V call is TRBV27, the J call TRBJ2-7. Germline V gene data show CDR1 as MNHEY and CDR2 as SMNVEV (reference sequence). The CDR3 is made up of 12 amino acids. This CDR3 is CASSSNSYEQYF.

This clonotype registers medium-sized by frequency. The chain combines TRBV6-2 or TRBV6-3 with TRBJ2-7; the D call from TCRdb, TRBD1, cannot be confirmed without DNA. The germline V gene encodes CDR1 MNHEY and CDR2 SVGEGT. The CDR3 is 19 residues long. The CDR3 spells CASSYPPEGLAGGFYEQYF.

This clonotype registers medium-sized (0.01 to 0.1%) by frequency. The CDR3 here is CASSAPTGFSNTGELFF. The V gene is TRBV5-5, the J gene TRBJ2-2; TCRdb reports TRBD1, a call that lacks DNA to check it against. The CDR3 is 17 amino acids. From germline, CDR1 is SGHKS and CDR2 YYEKEE (reference sequence).

V usage is TRBV29-1 and J usage is TRBJ2-3; TCRdb selects TRBD1, and the lack of DNA leaves this call unchecked. This CDR3 comprises 13 residues. The germline V gene has CDR1 SQVTM and CDR2 ANQGSEA. The chain's CDR3 is CSALPGDTDTQYF.

CDR3 protein: CSASRGDTEAFF. This rearrangement joins TRBV20-1 to TRBJ1-1; TCRdb selects TRBD1, and the lack of DNA leaves this call unchecked. The CDR3 covers 12 residues. Germline CDR1 is DFQATT and CDR2 is SNEGSKA (reference sequence).

J is TRBJ2-2 and V is TRBV29-1; TCRdb lists TRBD1, though no DNA is available to test this call. The CDR3 runs to 13 residues. Germline loops: CDR1 SQVTM, CDR2 ANQGSEA. The CDR3 protein is CSVLGRGTGELFF.

The J gene is TRBJ1-4, the V gene TRBV4-2; TCRdb's D call of TRBD1 is untestable without DNA. This CDR3 spans 16 amino acids. Germline V lookup: CDR1 LGHNA, CDR2 YNFKEQ. CDR3 amino acids: CASSQDRGTGGEELFF.